In its sample, the clone carrying this T cell receptor (beta chain) was seen a few times. As yet, its antigen is unknown. This entry belongs to a study of cytomegalovirus exposure and HLA in healthy donors. Whole-study results and caveats: It was confirmed in vitro that a few of the CMV-associated chains were specific for CMV antigens.

It was with 60 Vbeta and 13 Jbeta primers that the PCR ran. Only in-frame clones appear in the TCRdb table, and some are missing; sequencing was by immunoSEQ multiplex PCR. The table lists roughly 170,000 clones, 70% to 90% of them singletons. The CDR3 contains 15 residues. Germline-derived CDR1 and CDR2 are MNHEY and SMNVEV (reference sequence). The junction had 11 bases not matched to a gene; V was cut back by 5 bases and J by 6 bases. The source material was PBMCs. This sequence was found in a girl aged 5 to 17 in good health and CMV-seropositive. The chain carries TRBV27 and TRBJ1-1, with TRBD1 matching 8 bases. CDR3 region: CASSVWPRDRSEAFF. The CDR3 DNA is TGTGCCAGCAGTGTCTGGCCAAGGGACAGGTCTGAAGCTTTCTTT.